This TCR beta chain was found in a study of T cell responses to AZD1222 COVID-19 vaccine. Findings of the study overall: Donors, mostly white British, included more females; clonal diversity was possibly underestimated. The study reported that nearly half of spike-specific TCRs target unmutated variant regions.

Regarding this clone: Its cognate antigen is unknown.

V lost 5 bases and J lost 6, with 13 bases in between. From germline, CDR1 is SGHAT and CDR2 FQNNGV. The CDR3 loop spans 13 amino acids. TCRdb's copy holds only in-frame clones and misses some; the assay was immunoSEQ multiplex PCR. In the table there are more than 55,000 clones, 70% to 80% of which are singletons. Second-dose groups at about 4 or about 12 weeks were pooled. The receptor was derived from an adult who received the AZD1222 COVID-19 vaccine. The sequenced sample was peripheral blood, obtained 28 days after the second AZD1222 dose. The rearrangement joins TRBV11-2 to TRBJ1-1; D perhaps matches TRBD1 (6 bases). CDR3 nucleotide sequence: TGTGCCAGCAGCCCCGAGGGGGGTGCTGAAGCTTTCTTT. Translating it yields CASSPEGGAEAFF. The variable domain in full, completed from reference TRBV11-2 and TRBJ1-1, reads EAGVAQSPRYKIIEKRQSVAFWCNPISGHATLYWYQQILGQGPKLLIQFQNNGVVDDSQLPKDRFSAERLKGVDSTLKIQPAKLEDSAVYLCASSPEGGAEAFFGQGTRLTVV.